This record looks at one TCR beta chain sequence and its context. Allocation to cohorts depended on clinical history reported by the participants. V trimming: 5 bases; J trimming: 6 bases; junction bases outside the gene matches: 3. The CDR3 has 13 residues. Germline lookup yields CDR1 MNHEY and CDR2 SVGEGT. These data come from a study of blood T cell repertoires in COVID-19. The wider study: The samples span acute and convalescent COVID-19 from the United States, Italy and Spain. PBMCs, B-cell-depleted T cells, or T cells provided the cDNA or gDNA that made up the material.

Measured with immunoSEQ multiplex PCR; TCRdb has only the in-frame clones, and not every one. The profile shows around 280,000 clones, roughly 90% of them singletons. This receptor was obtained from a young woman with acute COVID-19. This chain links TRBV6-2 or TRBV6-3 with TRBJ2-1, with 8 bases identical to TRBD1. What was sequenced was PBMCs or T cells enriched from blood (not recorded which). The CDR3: CASSVGTGNEQFF. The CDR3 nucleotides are TGTGCCAGCAGTGTCGGGACAGGCAATGAGCAGTTCTTC.